The text below deals with one T cell receptor (beta chain). There is no known antigen for this receptor. Base qualities are missing; no much larger clone stands one base away. Healthy HIV-negative adults with no recently reported acute infections or vaccinations were included as donors. All donors were Caucasian adults living in Nashville, Tennessee, USA. For unsorted samples, tens of millions of PBMCs were counted and genomic DNA was extracted with the QIAamp DNA Blood Mini kit. After blood collection by leukapheresis, PBMCs were isolated using Ficoll-Histopaque density gradient centrifugation and then cryopreserved in the vapor phase of liquid nitrogen. These data originate in a study of shared clonotypes between healthy human individuals (TCRdb year 2020). Broadly, across the study: The cohort included three men and a couple of women between 18 and 49 years of age. Leukapheresis yielded between about 0.85 and 9 billion PBMCs per donor. To increase sequencing depth and limit assay-specific biases, TCR repertoire library preparation and sequencing were carried out by different laboratories using diverse techniques. To estimate repertoire size and how much clonotypes are shared between individuals, the study performed deep sequencing of blood TCR repertoires from a handful of healthy adults.

Using the deep immunoSEQ assay, multiplex PCR amplified TCR CDR3 regions from genomic DNA. Extracted genomic DNA from each cell subset was spread evenly across all wells of several immunoSEQ 96-well plates, with each plate serving as a replicate. For unsorted PBMC, each replicate PCR was loaded with about 280 ng genomic DNA, equivalent to some 27,000 T cell genomes. Ten immunoSEQ deep assay plates were used to sequence the unsorted PBMC genomic DNA. The purified libraries were quantified using a Qubit 3.0 fluorometer, sized with a Bioanalyzer 2100, and then quantified again using the KAPA Library Quantification kit. A separate single-read 150-cycle Illumina NextSeq 550 flow cell was used to sequence each immunoSEQ 96-well plate. Per the original workflow: Because only junctional sequences without quality scores were contained in the immunoSEQ output, filtering matching that applied to full-length reads could not be performed. Sequences were annotated with PyIR, a Python wrapper for IgBLAST v1.9, and V/J genes and CDR3 were assigned using IMGT germline references. Reads with weak V/J assignments (E-value above 1e-6), missing CDR3, stop codons, out-of-frame junctions, or ambiguous translated residues were removed. V3J clonotypes were defined as sequences sharing an identical inferred V gene, J gene, and CDR3 amino acid sequence. The percentage overlap between two repertoires was calculated by dividing the number of shared unique clonotypes by the size of the smaller repertoire. Three approaches were used to assess repertoire richness: RTK rarefaction, the Chao1 estimator, and Recon v2.1 estimates of unobserved clonotypes. Drawn from immuneACCESS, this table holds only the in-frame rearrangements with V and J called that TCRdb kept. Clones are partly lost; checked studies trace under half to an unresolved V gene and leave the rest unexplained. The V and J calls and the clone size are those of that table, but D and trimming were determined from the DNA. The table for this sample lists fewer than 650,000 clones; 60% to 85% of them were counted only once. Of the sample, under 15% is held by the ten largest clones.

Beyond this particular receptor, the publication reports: The genetic and exposure-history diversity represented was limited by the small number of donors. Based on pairwise subsampling, the degree of clonotype sharing among donors was expected to be affected by sequencing depth. Sampling was restricted to blood, and TCR repertoires in tissues likely differ from the TCR repertoires found in blood.

Trimming removed 7 bases from V and 7 bases from J; the gene matches leave 10 bases unexplained. CDR1 and CDR2 are drawn from the germline V gene: WSHSY, SAAADI. Its CDR3 holds 15 amino acids, cysteine through phenylalanine. Only the CDR3 DNA is retained, 45 bases long and in frame from the first base. The chain is encoded by TRBV10-2 joined to TRBJ2-1, and 10 junction bases match TRBD2. The sequence came from a woman aged 35 to 49 in good health. Some clones in this sample may be carry-over from other donors' samples. Sequencing was carried out using PBMCs. The CDR3 protein sequence reads: CASIIAGGNANEQFF. The nucleotide sequence is TGCGCCAGCATCATAGCGGGAGGTAATGCAAATGAGCAGTTCTTC.